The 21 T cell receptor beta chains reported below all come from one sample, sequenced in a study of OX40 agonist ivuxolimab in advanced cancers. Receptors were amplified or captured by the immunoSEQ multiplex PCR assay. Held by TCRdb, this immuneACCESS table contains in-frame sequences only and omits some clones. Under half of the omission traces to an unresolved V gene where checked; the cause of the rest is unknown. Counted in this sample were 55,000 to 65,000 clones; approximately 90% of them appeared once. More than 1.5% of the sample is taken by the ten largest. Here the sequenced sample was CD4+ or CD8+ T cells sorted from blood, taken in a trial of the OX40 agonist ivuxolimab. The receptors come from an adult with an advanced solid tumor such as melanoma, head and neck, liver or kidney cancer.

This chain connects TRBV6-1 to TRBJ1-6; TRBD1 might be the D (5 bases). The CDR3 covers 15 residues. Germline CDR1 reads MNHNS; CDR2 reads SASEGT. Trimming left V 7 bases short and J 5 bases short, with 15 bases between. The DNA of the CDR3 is TGTGCCAGCACCACTGGGGGTCCCAATAATTCACCCCTCCACTTT. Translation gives CASTTGGPNNSPLHF.

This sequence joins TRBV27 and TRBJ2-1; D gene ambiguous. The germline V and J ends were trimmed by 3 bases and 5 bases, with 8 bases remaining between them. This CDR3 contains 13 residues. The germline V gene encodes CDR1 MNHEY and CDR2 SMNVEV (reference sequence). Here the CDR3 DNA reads TGTGCCAGCAGTTTGCCCTTAAACAATGAGCAGTTCTTC. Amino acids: CASSLPLNNEQFF.

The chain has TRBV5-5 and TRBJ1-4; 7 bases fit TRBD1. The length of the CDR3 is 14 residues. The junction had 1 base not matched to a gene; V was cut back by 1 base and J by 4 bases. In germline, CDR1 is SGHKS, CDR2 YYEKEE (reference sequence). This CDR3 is CASSLRQGNEKLFF. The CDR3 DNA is TGTGCCAGCAGCTTGCGACAGGGTAATGAAAAACTGTTTTTT.

The CDR3 DNA reads TGTGCCAGCAGTTCAGGGGAGACCCAGTACTTC. Its translation: CASSSGETQYF. The genes are TRBV6-1 and TRBJ2-5, with D perhaps TRBD1 (5 bases). Germline V lookup: CDR1 MNHNS, CDR2 SASEGT. The CDR3 runs 11 residues. V lost 5 bases and J 5 bases, leaving 6 bases between the germline ends.

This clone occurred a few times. The CDR3 loop is CASSIDHGRGSSTEAFF. CDR3 DNA sequence: TGTGCCAGTAGTATAGATCACGGACGGGGGTCGAGCACTGAAGCTTTCTTT. The V gene is TRBV19, the J gene TRBJ1-1, with D possibly TRBD1 on 5 matching bases. The germline V gene encodes CDR1 LNHDA and CDR2 SQIVND (reference sequence). The length of the CDR3 is 17 residues. The V gene lost 0 bases and the J gene lost 4 bases, with 18 bases spanning the gap.

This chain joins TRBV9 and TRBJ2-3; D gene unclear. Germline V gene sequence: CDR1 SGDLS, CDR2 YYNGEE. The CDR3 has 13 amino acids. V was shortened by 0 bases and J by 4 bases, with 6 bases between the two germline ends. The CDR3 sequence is CASSVDVADTQYF. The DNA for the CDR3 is TGTGCCAGCAGCGTAGATGTTGCAGATACGCAGTATTTT.

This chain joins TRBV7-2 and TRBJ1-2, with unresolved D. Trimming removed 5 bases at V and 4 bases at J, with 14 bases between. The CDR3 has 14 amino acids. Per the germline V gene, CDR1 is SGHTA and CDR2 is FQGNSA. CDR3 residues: CASSVAEVAYGYTF. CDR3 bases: TGTGCCAGCAGCGTCGCAGAAGTGGCCTATGGCTACACCTTC.

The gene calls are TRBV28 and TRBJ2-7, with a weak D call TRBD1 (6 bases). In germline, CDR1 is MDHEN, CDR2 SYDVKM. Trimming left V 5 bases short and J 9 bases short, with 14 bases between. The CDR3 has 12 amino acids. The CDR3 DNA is TGTGCCAGCAGTGCCCAACAGGGCCGGCAGTACTTC. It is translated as CASSAQQGRQYF.

CDR3 nucleotides: TGCAGCGTTGAAGTGAACAGGGCAGATACGCAGTATTTT. Encoded protein: CSVEVNRADTQYF. The gene calls are TRBV29-1 and TRBJ2-3, with D possibly matching TRBD1 (6 bases). Germline lookup yields CDR1 SQVTM and CDR2 ANQGSEA. The CDR3 sequence is 13 residues long. Trimming left V 1 base short and J 4 bases short, with 9 bases between.

The DNA for the CDR3 is TGTGCCAGCAGCCTTACACCAAACAGGGGGCGCGGACAAGAGACCCAGTACTTC. Protein product: CASSLTPNRGRGQETQYF. The rearrangement joins TRBV11-3 to TRBJ2-5; 9 nucleotides agree with TRBD1. J lost 2 bases, V lost 5 bases, and 15 bases had no gene match. The CDR3 consists of 18 residues. The germline CDR1 and CDR2 sequences are SGHNT and YENEEA.

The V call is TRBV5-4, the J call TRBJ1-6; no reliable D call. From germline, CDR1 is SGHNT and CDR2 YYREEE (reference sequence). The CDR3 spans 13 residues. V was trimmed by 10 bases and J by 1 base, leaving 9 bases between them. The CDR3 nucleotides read TGTGCCGGGAGCAAATCCTATAATTCACCCCTCCACTTT. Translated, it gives CAGSKSYNSPLHF.

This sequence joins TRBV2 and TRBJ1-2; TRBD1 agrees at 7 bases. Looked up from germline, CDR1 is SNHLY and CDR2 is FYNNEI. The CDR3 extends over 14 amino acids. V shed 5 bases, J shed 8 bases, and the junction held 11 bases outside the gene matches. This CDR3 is CASSFDRVKGGYTF. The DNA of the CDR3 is TGTGCCAGCAGTTTCGACAGGGTAAAAGGCGGCTACACCTTC. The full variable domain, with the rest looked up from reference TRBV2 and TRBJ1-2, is EPEVTQTPSHQVTQMGQEVILRCVPISNHLYFYWYRQILGQKVEFLVSFYNNEISEKSEIFDDQFSVERPDGSNFTLKIRSTKLEDSAMYFCASSFDRVKGGYTFGSGTRLTVV.

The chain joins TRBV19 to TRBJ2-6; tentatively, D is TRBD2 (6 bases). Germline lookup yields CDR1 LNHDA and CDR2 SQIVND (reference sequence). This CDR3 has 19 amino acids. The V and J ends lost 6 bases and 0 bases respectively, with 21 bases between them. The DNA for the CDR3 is TGTGCCAGTAGAGGCCTGCGGGACGGTCTGGTCTCTGGGGCCAACGTCCTGACTTTC. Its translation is CASRGLRDGLVSGANVLTF.

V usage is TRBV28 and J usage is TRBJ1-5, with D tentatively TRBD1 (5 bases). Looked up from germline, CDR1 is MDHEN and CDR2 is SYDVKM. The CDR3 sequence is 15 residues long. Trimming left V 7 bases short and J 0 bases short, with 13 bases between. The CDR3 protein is CASTLGGDSNQPQHF. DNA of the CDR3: TGTGCCAGCACCTTAGGAGGGGATAGCAATCAGCCCCAGCATTTT.

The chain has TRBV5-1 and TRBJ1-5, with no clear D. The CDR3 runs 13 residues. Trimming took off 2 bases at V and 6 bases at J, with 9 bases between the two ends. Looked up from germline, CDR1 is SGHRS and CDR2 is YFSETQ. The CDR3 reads CASSFFSGQPQHF. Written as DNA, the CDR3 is TGCGCCAGCAGCTTCTTTTCGGGTCAGCCCCAGCATTTT.

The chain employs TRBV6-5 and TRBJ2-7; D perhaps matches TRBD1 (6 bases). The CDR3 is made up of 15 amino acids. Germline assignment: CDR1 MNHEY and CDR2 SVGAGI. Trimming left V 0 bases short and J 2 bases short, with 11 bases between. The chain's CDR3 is CASSYSSRGTYEQYF. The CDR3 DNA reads TGTGCCAGCAGTTACTCGAGTAGGGGGACCTACGAGCAGTACTTC.

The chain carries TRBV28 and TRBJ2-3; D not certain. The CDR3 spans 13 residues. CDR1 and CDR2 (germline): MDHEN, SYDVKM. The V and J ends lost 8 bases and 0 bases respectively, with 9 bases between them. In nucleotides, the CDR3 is TGTGCCAGCGTAGGCATGAGCACAGATACGCAGTATTTT. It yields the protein CASVGMSTDTQYF.

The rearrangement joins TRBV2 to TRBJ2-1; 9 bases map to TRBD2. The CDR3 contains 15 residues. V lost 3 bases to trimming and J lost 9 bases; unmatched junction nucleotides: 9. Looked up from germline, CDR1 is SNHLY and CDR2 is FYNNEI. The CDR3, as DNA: TGTGCCAGCAGTGAGACGGCGGGGGGGCAGAGTGAGCAGTTCTTC. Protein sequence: CASSETAGGQSEQFF.

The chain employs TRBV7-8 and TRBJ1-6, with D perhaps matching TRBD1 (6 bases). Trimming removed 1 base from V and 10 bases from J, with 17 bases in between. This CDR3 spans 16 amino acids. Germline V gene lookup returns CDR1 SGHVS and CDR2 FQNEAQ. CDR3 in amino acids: CASSLVGTTFASPLHF. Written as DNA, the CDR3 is TGTGCCAGCAGCTTAGTCGGGACAACTTTTGCCTCACCCCTCCACTTT.

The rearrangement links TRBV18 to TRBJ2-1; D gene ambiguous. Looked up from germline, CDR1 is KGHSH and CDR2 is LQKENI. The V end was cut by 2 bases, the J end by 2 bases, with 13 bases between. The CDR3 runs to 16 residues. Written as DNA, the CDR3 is TGTGCCAGCTCACCATTCGACGGAGCGCCCTACAATGAGCAGTTCTTC. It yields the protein CASSPFDGAPYNEQFF.

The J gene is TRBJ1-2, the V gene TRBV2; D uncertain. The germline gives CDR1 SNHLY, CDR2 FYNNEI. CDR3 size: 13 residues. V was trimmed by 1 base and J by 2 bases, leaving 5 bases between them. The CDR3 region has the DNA TGTGCCAGCAGTGAAGATGGCAACTATGGCTACACCTTC. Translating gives CASSEDGNYGYTF.